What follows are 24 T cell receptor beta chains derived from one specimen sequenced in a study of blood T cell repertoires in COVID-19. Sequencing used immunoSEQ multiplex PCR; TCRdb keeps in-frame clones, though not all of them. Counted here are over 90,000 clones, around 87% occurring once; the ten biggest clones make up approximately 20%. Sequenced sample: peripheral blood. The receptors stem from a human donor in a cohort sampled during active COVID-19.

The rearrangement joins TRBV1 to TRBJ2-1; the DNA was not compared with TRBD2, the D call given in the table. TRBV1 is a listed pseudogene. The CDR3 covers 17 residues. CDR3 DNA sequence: TGCACCAGCAGCCAAGATCCGCGGGTTAGCTCCTACAATGAGCAGTTCTTC. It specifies CTSSQDPRVSSYNEQFF.

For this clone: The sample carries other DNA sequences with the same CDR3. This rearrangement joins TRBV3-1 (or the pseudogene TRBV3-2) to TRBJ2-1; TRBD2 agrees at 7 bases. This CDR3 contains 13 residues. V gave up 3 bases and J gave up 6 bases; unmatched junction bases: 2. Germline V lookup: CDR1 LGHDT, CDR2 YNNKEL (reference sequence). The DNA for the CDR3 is TGTGCCAGCAGCCAGGCGGGAGTCAATGAGCAGTTCTTC. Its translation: CASSQAGVNEQFF.

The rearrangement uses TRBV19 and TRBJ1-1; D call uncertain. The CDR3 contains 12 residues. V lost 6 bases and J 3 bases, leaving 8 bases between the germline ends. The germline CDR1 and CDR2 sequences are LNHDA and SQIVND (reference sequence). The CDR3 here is CASRSHYTEAFF. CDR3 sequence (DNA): TGTGCCAGTAGGTCCCACTACACTGAAGCTTTCTTT.

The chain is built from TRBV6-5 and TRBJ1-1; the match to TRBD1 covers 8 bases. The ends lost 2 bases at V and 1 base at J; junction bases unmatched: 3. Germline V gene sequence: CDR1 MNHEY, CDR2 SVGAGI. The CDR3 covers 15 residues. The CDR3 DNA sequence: TGTGCCAGCAGTTACGGCGGGACAGGGAACACTGAAGCTTTCTTT. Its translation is CASSYGGTGNTEAFF.

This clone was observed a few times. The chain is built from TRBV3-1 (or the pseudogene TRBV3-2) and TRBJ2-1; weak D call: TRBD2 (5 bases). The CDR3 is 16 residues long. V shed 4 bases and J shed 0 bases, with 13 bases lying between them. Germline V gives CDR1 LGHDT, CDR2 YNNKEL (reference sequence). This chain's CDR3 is CASSPSGLISYNEQFF. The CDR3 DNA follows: TGTGCCAGCAGCCCAAGTGGACTGATCTCCTACAATGAGCAGTTCTTC.

The CDR3 DNA reads as TGTGCCAGCTCTCTTCTCGGGGGATCGGGCGCAACTAATGAAAAACTGTTTTTT. This sequence encodes CASSLLGGSGATNEKLFF. The chain couples TRBV4-2 to TRBJ1-4; the D gene is possibly TRBD1 (5 bases). Germline CDR1 is LGHNA and CDR2 is YNFKEQ. V was clipped by 8 bases and J by 0 bases, with 22 bases between them. The CDR3 is made up of 18 amino acids.

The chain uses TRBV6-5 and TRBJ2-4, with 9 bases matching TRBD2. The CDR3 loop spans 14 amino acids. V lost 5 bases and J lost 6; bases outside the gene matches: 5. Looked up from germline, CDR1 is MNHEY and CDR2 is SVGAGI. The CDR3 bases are TGTGCCAGCAGTCTGCGGGAGGGCGGAAACATTCAGTACTTC. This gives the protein CASSLREGGNIQYF.

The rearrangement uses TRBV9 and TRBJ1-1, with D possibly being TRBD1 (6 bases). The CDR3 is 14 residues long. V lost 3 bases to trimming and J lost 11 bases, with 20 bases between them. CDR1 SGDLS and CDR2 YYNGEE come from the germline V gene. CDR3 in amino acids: CASSAGASGGYAFF. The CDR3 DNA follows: TGTGCCAGCAGCGCCGGGGCGTCGGGGGGCTACGCTTTCTTT.

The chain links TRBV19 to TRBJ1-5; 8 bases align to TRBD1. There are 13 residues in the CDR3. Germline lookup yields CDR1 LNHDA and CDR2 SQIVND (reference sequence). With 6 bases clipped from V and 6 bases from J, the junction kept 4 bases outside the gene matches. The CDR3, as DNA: TGTGCCAGTAGCTCCGGGACAGGTCAGCCCCAGCATTTT. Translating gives CASSSGTGQPQHF.

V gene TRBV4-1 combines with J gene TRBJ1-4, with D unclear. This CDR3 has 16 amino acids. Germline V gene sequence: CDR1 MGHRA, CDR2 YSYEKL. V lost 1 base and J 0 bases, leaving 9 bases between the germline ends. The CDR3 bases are TGCGCCAGCAGCCAAGGCCGGGGATCAACTAATGAAAAACTGTTTTTT. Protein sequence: CASSQGRGSTNEKLFF.

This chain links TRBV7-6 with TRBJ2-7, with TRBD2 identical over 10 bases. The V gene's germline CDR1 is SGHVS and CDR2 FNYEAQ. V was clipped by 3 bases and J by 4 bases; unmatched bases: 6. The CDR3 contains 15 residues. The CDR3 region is CASSFSGTSEYEQYF. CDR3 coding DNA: TGTGCCAGCAGCTTTTCCGGGACTAGCGAGTACGAGCAGTACTTC.

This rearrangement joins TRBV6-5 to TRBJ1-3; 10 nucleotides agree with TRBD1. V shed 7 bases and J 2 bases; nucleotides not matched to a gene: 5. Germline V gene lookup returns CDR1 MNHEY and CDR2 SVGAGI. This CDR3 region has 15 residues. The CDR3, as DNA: TGTGCCAGCACCCGACAGGGGGCGGCTGGAAACACCATATATTTT. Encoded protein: CASTRQGAAGNTIYF.

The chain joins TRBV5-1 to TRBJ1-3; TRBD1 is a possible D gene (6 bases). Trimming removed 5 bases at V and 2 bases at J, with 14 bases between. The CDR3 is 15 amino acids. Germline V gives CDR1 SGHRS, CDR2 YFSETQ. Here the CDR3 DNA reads TGCGCCAGCAGTCGTCTGGGGGGGCCTGGAAACACCATATATTTT. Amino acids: CASSRLGGPGNTIYF.

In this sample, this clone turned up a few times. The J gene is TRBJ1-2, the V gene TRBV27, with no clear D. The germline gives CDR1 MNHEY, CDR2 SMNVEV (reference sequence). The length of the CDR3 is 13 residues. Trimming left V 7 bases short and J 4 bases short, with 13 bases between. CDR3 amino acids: CASKGATFYGYTF. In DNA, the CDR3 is TGTGCCAGCAAAGGAGCGACCTTCTATGGCTACACCTTC.

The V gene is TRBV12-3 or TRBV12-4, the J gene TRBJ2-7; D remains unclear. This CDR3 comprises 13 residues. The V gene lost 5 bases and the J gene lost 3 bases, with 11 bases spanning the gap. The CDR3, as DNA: TGTGCCAGCAGTGCCAATACTGACTACGAGCAGTACTTC. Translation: CASSANTDYEQYF.

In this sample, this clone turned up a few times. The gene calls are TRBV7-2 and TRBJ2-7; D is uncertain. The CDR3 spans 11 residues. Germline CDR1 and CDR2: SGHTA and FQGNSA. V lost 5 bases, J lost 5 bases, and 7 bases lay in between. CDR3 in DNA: TGTGCCAGCAGCCTAGGTAACGAGCAGTACTTC. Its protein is CASSLGNEQYF.

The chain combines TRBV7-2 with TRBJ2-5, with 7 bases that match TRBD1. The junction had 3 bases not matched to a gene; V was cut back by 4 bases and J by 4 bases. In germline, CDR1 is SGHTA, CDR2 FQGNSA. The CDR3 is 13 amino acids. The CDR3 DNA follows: TGTGCCAGCAGCTACGGGACAGTAGAGACCCAGTACTTC. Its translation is CASSYGTVETQYF.

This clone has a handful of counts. Written as DNA, the CDR3 is TGTGCCAGCAGTCGGGACTCCCTGTACCAAGAGACCCAGTACTTC. It yields the protein CASSRDSLYQETQYF. The gene calls are TRBV6-2 or TRBV6-3 and TRBJ2-5; tentatively, D is TRBD2 (6 bases). The CDR3 consists of 15 residues. V was cut by 5 bases and J by 0 bases, with 13 bases left in between. CDR1 MNHEY and CDR2 SVGEGT come from the germline V gene.

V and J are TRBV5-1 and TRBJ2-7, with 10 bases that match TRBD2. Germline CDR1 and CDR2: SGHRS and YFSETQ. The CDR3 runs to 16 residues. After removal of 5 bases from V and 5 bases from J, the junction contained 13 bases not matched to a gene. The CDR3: CASSPGGLAGVDEQYF. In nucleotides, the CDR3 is TGCGCCAGCAGTCCGGGGGGTCTAGCGGGAGTCGACGAGCAGTACTTC.

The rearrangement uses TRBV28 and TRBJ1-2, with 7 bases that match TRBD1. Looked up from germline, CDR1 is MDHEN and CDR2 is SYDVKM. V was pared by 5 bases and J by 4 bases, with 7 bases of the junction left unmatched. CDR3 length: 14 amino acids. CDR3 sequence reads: CASSLTGEVYGYTF. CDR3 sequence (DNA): TGTGCCAGCAGTCTAACAGGGGAAGTCTATGGCTACACCTTC.

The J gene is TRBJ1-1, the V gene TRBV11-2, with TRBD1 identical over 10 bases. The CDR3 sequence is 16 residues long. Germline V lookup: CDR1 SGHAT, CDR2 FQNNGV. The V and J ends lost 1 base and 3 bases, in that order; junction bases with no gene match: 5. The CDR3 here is CASSLGTGGVDTEAFF. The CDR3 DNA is TGTGCCAGCAGCTTAGGGACAGGGGGTGTAGACACTGAAGCTTTCTTT.

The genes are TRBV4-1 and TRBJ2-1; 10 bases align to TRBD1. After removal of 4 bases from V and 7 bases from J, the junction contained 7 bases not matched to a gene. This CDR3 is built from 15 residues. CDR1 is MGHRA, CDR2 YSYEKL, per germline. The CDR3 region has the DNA TGCGCCAGCAGCCGAGATCCGGGACAGGGGAATGAGCAGTTCTTC. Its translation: CASSRDPGQGNEQFF.

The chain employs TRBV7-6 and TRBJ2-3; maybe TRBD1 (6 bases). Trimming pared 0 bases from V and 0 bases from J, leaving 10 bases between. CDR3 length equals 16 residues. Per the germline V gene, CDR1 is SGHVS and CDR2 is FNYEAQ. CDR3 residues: CASSLAGDTSTDTQYF. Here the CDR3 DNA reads TGTGCCAGCAGCTTAGCGGGGGACACCAGCACAGATACGCAGTATTTT.

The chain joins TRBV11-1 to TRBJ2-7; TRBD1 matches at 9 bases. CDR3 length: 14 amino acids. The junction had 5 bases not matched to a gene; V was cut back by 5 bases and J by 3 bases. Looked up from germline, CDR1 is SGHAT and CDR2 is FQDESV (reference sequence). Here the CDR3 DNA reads TGTGCCAGCAGCATGACAGGGGGTAACTACGAGCAGTACTTC. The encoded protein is CASSMTGGNYEQYF.